These 18 T cell receptor beta chains share one sample of origin, sequenced in a study of cytomegalovirus exposure and HLA in healthy donors. Primers: 60 Vbeta forward and 13 Jbeta reverse. Profiled with immunoSEQ multiplex PCR; TCRdb holds only in-frame clones, not every one. The sample has roughly 100,000 clones. The sequenced sample consisted of PBMCs. These TCRs come from a man aged 45-65 years in good health and CMV-seropositive.

The genes are TRBV9 and TRBJ2-4, with D possibly TRBD1 on 5 matching bases. Trimming removed 4 bases at V and 3 bases at J, with 17 bases between. This CDR3 is 16 amino acids long. The germline CDR1 and CDR2 sequences are SGDLS and YYNGEE. The CDR3 coding sequence is TGTGCCAGCAGCAATCCCCAGCAGGGCCACAAAAACATTCAGTACTTC. Translated, it gives CASSNPQQGHKNIQYF.

The chain joins TRBV5-1 to TRBJ2-5; a possible D gene is TRBD2 (6 bases). Trimming stripped 3 bases from V and 3 bases from J, with 12 bases between. Germline CDR1 is SGHRS and CDR2 is YFSETQ. CDR3 length: 14 amino acids. CDR3 DNA sequence: TGCGCCAGCAGCTGGAGGGATGGGGAAGAGACCCAGTACTTC. Its protein is CASSWRDGEETQYF. Full variable domain (outside the CDR3, taken from reference TRBV5-1 and TRBJ2-5): KAGVTQTPRYLIKTRGQQVTLSCSPISGHRSVSWYQQTPGQGLQFLFEYFSETQRNKGNFPGRFSGRQFSNSRSEMNVSTLELGDSALYLCASSWRDGEETQYFGPGTRLLVL.

The chain recombines TRBV30 with TRBJ1-5; 7 bases map to TRBD1. This CDR3 has 14 amino acids. V was pared by 2 bases and J by 7 bases, with 8 bases of the junction left unmatched. Per germline, CDR1 GTSNPN and CDR2 SVGIG (reference sequence). As DNA, the CDR3 is TGTGCCTGGAGTAAAGGGGGCTCAGGGCAGCCCCAGCATTTT. It yields the protein CAWSKGGSGQPQHF.

This sequence joins TRBV5-1 and TRBJ2-5, with D hard to call. Trimming removed 0 bases from V and 3 bases from J, with 3 bases in between. The CDR3 has 12 amino acids. Germline assignment: CDR1 SGHRS and CDR2 YFSETQ. The CDR3 loop reads CASSLAEETQYF. As DNA, the CDR3 is TGCGCCAGCAGCTTGGCGGAAGAGACCCAGTACTTC.

The CDR3 here is CASSQDSAGGRAFF. The CDR3 DNA sequence: TGTGCCAGCAGCCAAGACTCGGCAGGGGGCAGAGCTTTCTTT. The V and J genes are TRBV4-2 and TRBJ1-1; 8 bases agree with TRBD1. The CDR3 is 14 amino acids. V shed 0 bases, J shed 10 bases, and the junction held 7 bases outside the gene matches. CDR1 LGHNA and CDR2 YNFKEQ come from the germline V gene.

This chain joins TRBV19 and TRBJ1-2, with 7 bases fitting TRBD1. Per germline, CDR1 LNHDA and CDR2 SQIVND (reference sequence). The CDR3 covers 15 residues. V lost 4 bases, J lost 8 bases, and 13 bases stayed unmatched. This CDR3 reads CASSTRQGNKGGYTF. The CDR3 DNA follows: TGTGCCAGTAGTACGCGACAGGGTAATAAGGGGGGCTACACCTTC.

The V gene is TRBV18, the J gene TRBJ1-1; 10 bases fit TRBD1. This CDR3 region has 18 residues. The germline CDR1 and CDR2 sequences are KGHSH and LQKENI. J was trimmed by 0 bases and V by 5 bases; bases with no gene match: 12. Written as DNA, the CDR3 is TGTGCCAGCTCAACAACCAACCGGGACAGGGGACTGAACACTGAAGCTTTCTTT. Protein product: CASSTTNRDRGLNTEAFF. The whole variable domain, filled in from reference TRBV18 and TRBJ1-1, reads NAGVMQNPRHLVRRRGQEARLRCSPMKGHSHVYWYRQLPEEGLKFMVYLQKENIIDESGMPKERFSAEFPKEGPSILRIQQVVRGDSAAYFCASSTTNRDRGLNTEAFFGQGTRLTVV.

This chain connects TRBV10-1 to TRBJ2-1; 12 bases align to TRBD2. The germline V gene encodes CDR1 WNHNN and CDR2 SYGVQD (reference sequence). This CDR3 has 13 residues. The J segment lost 8 bases and the V segment lost 4 bases, leaving 0 bases of the junction unmatched. The CDR3 loop is CASSGLAGDEQFF. DNA for the CDR3: TGCGCCAGCAGTGGACTAGCGGGAGATGAGCAGTTCTTC.

The chain is built from TRBV2 and TRBJ2-7; D unresolved. Trimming took off 7 bases at V and 3 bases at J, with 4 bases between the two ends. Germline-derived CDR1 and CDR2 are SNHLY and FYNNEI. The CDR3 is 10 amino acids. The CDR3 DNA is TGTGCCAGCAATCACTACGAGCAGTACTTC. This translates into CASNHYEQYF.

V usage is TRBV13 and J usage is TRBJ2-7; 9 bases map to TRBD2. Germline CDR1 and CDR2: PRHDT and FYEKMQ (reference sequence). Losses at the gene ends were 5 bases for V and 0 bases for J; bases not matched to a gene: 5. The CDR3 runs 15 residues. The CDR3 region is CASSTLAGSSYEQYF. The DNA of the CDR3 is TGTGCCAGCAGCACCCTAGCGGGAAGCTCCTACGAGCAGTACTTC.

V and J are TRBV10-3 and TRBJ1-2; 8 positions agree with TRBD1. This CDR3 has 15 amino acids. V shed 6 bases and J 4 bases; nucleotides not matched to a gene: 10. The germline CDR1 and CDR2 sequences are ENHRY and SYGVKD. DNA for the CDR3: TGTGCCATCAGCAACCGGGACAGGACTATCTATGGCTACACCTTC. Protein sequence: CAISNRDRTIYGYTF.

The chain is built from TRBV4-3 and TRBJ2-4; D might be TRBD2 (5 bases). Trimming stripped 4 bases from V and 7 bases from J, with 17 bases between. Germline-derived CDR1 and CDR2 are LGHNA and YSLEER. The CDR3 length is 15 residues. In DNA, the CDR3 is TGCGCCAGCAGCCCATTCCTCGGGGTTGGGAACATTCAGTACTTC. It is translated as CASSPFLGVGNIQYF.

V usage is TRBV4-3 and J usage is TRBJ2-7; 9 nucleotides match TRBD2. Per germline, CDR1 LGHNA and CDR2 YSLEER. V lost 2 bases and J lost 0; bases outside the gene matches: 11. This CDR3 has 18 amino acids. CDR3 residues: CASSQSWSSGTISYEQYF. The CDR3 DNA reads TGCGCCAGCAGCCAATCCTGGTCTAGCGGGACGATCTCCTACGAGCAGTACTTC.

The chain links TRBV5-1 to TRBJ2-1; the match to TRBD2 covers 8 bases. The CDR3 has 16 amino acids. J was trimmed by 4 bases and V by 2 bases; bases with no gene match: 8. Per the germline V gene, CDR1 is SGHRS and CDR2 is YFSETQ. Here the CDR3 reads CASSFPAGEGYNEQFF. The CDR3 DNA sequence: TGCGCCAGCAGCTTCCCAGCGGGAGAGGGATACAATGAGCAGTTCTTC.

The chain employs TRBV4-1 and TRBJ2-5, with 10 bases lining up with TRBD2. The V and J ends lost 1 base and 2 bases, in that order; junction bases with no gene match: 4. The CDR3 spans 16 residues. CDR1 and CDR2 from the germline V gene are MGHRA and YSYEKL. The CDR3 region is CASSQGVLAGQETQYF. The CDR3 bases are TGCGCCAGCAGCCAAGGGGTACTAGCGGGACAAGAGACCCAGTACTTC.

A remark on this clone: The junction departs from germline at one end; a sequencing error may be responsible. V usage is TRBV11-2 and J usage is TRBJ2-7, with TRBD1 matching 10 bases. Germline CDR1 and CDR2: SGHAT and FQNNGV. The CDR3 is made up of 13 amino acids. The CDR3 coding sequence is TGTGCCAGCAGCCTAGACAGGGGGCCCGAGCAGTACTTC. It yields the protein CASSLDRGPEQYF.

The V and J genes are TRBV5-1 and TRBJ2-2; 9 bases agree with TRBD2. Germline trimming cut 4 bases from V and 2 bases from J; bases unmatched to any gene: 6. The germline CDR1 and CDR2 sequences are SGHRS and YFSETQ. This CDR3 spans 16 amino acids. DNA of the CDR3: TGCGCCAGCAGCCCGCGGGAGGGGGTTAACACCGGGGAGCTGTTTTTT. It is translated as CASSPREGVNTGELFF. Supplemented by reference TRBV5-1 and TRBJ2-2, the full variable domain reads KAGVTQTPRYLIKTRGQQVTLSCSPISGHRSVSWYQQTPGQGLQFLFEYFSETQRNKGNFPGRFSGRQFSNSRSEMNVSTLELGDSALYLCASSPREGVNTGELFFGEGSRLTVL.

The chain uses TRBV4-2 and TRBJ1-5; D is perhaps TRBD1 (6 bases). Trimming removed 3 bases at V and 3 bases at J, with 15 bases between. CDR1 and CDR2 (germline): LGHNA, YNFKEQ. CDR3 length equals 16 residues. The CDR3 loop is CASSQIHRDNNQPQHF. Written as DNA, the CDR3 is TGTGCCAGCAGCCAGATACACCGGGACAACAATCAGCCCCAGCATTTT.